This T cell receptor beta chain was found in a study of cytotoxic CD8 clonotypes in ibrutinib-treated CLL (dated by TCRdb to the early 2020s). Notes on the research overall: The cohort included roughly 15 treatment-naive and ten to twelve relapsed/refractory patients; 17 to 18 were IGHV unmutated. Cryopreserved peripheral blood mononuclear cells were obtained prior to treatment, at the time of response, and at either disease progression or sustained remission. Response samples were taken after a median of approximately eleven months on treatment, ranging from 6 to 36 months. Responses were partial in around 25 patients and complete in 2; after median 68 months follow-up, around 14 stayed in remission and about twelve progressed. Of the 80 to 95 participants in the trial, roughly 26 had longitudinal samples available. An average of around 250,000 productive templates and roughly 94,000 productive rearrangements was obtained per sample.

For TCR beta library preparation, about 2.2 micrograms of genomic DNA was extracted from cryopreserved PBMCs. Longitudinal blood samples from CLL patients receiving ibrutinib monotherapy were subjected to high-throughput TCR beta sequencing. The patients were enrolled in a single-center, open-label phase 2 trial of ibrutinib monotherapy. Overall results and qualifications from the work: An increase in clonality was observed at ibrutinib response, with clonality remaining stable during sustained remission and falling back toward baseline at progression. Sustained-remission and progressing patients did not have matched sampling times, and lymph node repertoires were not examined. Baseline clonality exceeded that of age-matched healthy donors and correlated strongly with circulating CD8+ T-cell counts. Public clonotypes were rare and either shrank or stayed stable during treatment, and the rise in clonality at ibrutinib response reflected expansion of private clonotypes.

Sequences MNHNS (CDR1) and SASEGT (CDR2) are obtained from the germline V gene. The CDR3 holds 14 amino acids from the cysteine to the phenylalanine. The kept DNA is CDR3 alone, 42 bases in frame from the first base. Germline trimming amounts to 6 bases on V and 4 bases on J, with 3 as the count of junction bases outside the gene matches. Concerning this clone itself: Its cognate antigen has yet to be identified. Per-base quality was not reported, and no clone a single base away is much larger than it.

The goal of deep resolution MiSeq sequencing was a depth between 1 in 1 million and 1 in 200,000 T cells, and coverage averaged 10x per clonotype. The immunoSEQ hsTCRB Kit was used to generate TCR beta libraries. On the study's bioinformatics: ImmunoSEQ Data Assistant and ImmunoSEQ Analyzer were used for data analysis, and V, D and J genes were assigned according to IMGT definitions. Clonality, which ranges from 0 to 1, was calculated as one minus the normalized Shannon entropy of productive rearrangement frequencies. Only overrepresented clonotypes making up at least 0.05% of the repertoire of each patient were included in the public clonotype analysis. Some twelve repertoires from age-matched healthy donors, obtained from immuneACCESS, served as clonality controls. This immuneACCESS table, as held by TCRdb, lists in-frame sequences with V and J called but not all clones. Of the missing ones, under half trace to an unresolved V gene in checked studies; the others have no known cause. V, J and clone size are taken as reported in that table, and D and trimming were inferred from the DNA itself. The sample table records about 20,000 clones; 65% to 75% of these occur just once. 26% of the sample belongs to the ten largest clones.

The TCR originated in a human donor with chronic lymphocytic leukemia. Specimen: PBMCs, collected before ibrutinib treatment. Recombination joined TRBV6-1 with TRBJ2-2; 9 bases in between match TRBD1. The CDR3 protein is CASRGTGSTGELFF. At the DNA level, the sequence is TGTGCCAGCAGGGGGACAGGGAGCACCGGGGAGCTGTTTTTT.